The table lists the clone carrying this T cell receptor beta chain with a count of one. Antigen: not known. Donors came from a validation cohort of over a hundred subjects, distinct from the first 666-subject cohort. The data originate from a study of cytomegalovirus exposure and HLA in healthy donors. General study points: In vitro checks showed that a few CMV-associated chains really do target CMV antigens. A list of roughly 180 TCR beta chains associated with cytomegalovirus was given. Per published reports, the classifier diagnosed cytomegalovirus status with high specificity and sensitivity.

Libraries were prepared by immunoSEQ multiplex PCR; TCRdb keeps only in-frame clonotypes and omits some of them. The sample carries some 210,000 clones, about nine tenths recorded once. This CDR3 has 22 amino acids. CDR1 SGHVT and CDR2 SQSDAQ come from the germline V gene. The V and J ends lost 1 base and 10 bases, in that order; junction bases with no gene match: 28. The receptor was derived from a woman aged 18 to 35 in good health and CMV-seropositive. The chain carries TRBV7-4 and TRBJ2-3, with 11 bases fitting TRBD1. Sequencing was performed on PBMCs. This CDR3 is CASSLEPGTGGIERDRSGPQYF. The CDR3 DNA reads as TGTGCCAGCAGCTTAGAACCCGGGACAGGGGGGATCGAGCGGGACCGATCGGGGCCGCAGTATTTT. The full variable domain, its missing parts supplied by reference TRBV7-4 and TRBJ2-3, is GAGVSQSPRYKVAKRGRDVALRCDSISGHVTLYWYRQTLGQGSEVLTYSQSDAQRDKSGRPSGRFSAERPERSVSTLKIQRTEQGDSAVYLCASSLEPGTGGIERDRSGPQYFGPGTRLTVL.